This T cell receptor (beta chain) stems from a study of OX40 agonist ivuxolimab in advanced cancers. Study-wide background: Clinicians treated patients with ivuxolimab, an agonistic anti-OX40 (CD134) antibody. Recorded diagnoses for dose-escalation patients were hepatocellular carcinoma, melanoma, renal cell or head and neck cancer. The group had a mean age of 60 years, ranged from roughly 20 to 80, and was 82.7% male.

Study-level findings and limits: In CD8+ T cells, expanded clones were on average more numerous than in CD4+.

CDR3 size: 15 residues. V trimming: 4 bases; J trimming: 7 bases; junction bases outside the gene matches: 5. Germline values: CDR1 KGHSH, CDR2 LQKENI. Comment on this clone: Its antigen is undetermined.

Measured with immunoSEQ multiplex PCR; TCRdb has only the in-frame clones, and not every one. The sample contains about 100,000 clones, around nine tenths of which appear only once. The chain has TRBV18 and TRBJ2-1, with TRBD1 matching 12 bases. The sequence was collected from an adult with an advanced solid tumor such as melanoma, head and neck, liver or kidney cancer. The sequencing here drew on CD4+ or CD8+ T cells sorted from blood, taken in a trial of the OX40 agonist ivuxolimab. CDR3 in amino acids: CASSLGTGGLNEQFF. DNA for the CDR3: TGTGCCAGCTCACTCGGGACAGGGGGCTTAAATGAGCAGTTCTTC.